This T cell receptor beta chain was captured by sequencing in a study of shared clonotypes between healthy human individuals. Between the trimmed V and J ends, which lost 6 bases and 4 bases, there was a span of 13 bases. Per the germline V gene, CDR1 is MNHNS and CDR2 is SASEGT. There are 14 residues in the CDR3. About this clone itself: The antigen is not known.

Generated by immunoSEQ multiplex PCR, the TCRdb table keeps only in-frame clones and is missing some. The sample holds some 1 million clones; about 76% are singletons and the top ten take 1.4%. Regarding the study as a whole: Shared clonotypes across all four donors exceeded non-shared ones in generation probability.

The chain is built from TRBV6-1 and TRBJ1-3; D call uncertain. This receptor was identified in a man in his late teens or twenties in good health. What was sequenced was memory CD4+ T cells sorted from blood. The sample's subset: CD45RA-negative fraction. The CDR3 loop reads CASRPLTGGNTIYF. The DNA of the CDR3 is TGTGCCAGCAGACCCCTGACGGGCGGAAACACCATATATTTT.